The present T cell receptor beta chain was sequenced within a study of vaccination effects on CD4 cells after COVID-19 (dated by TCRdb to about 2022). Context from the whole study: The ViraFEST assay stimulated PBMC with viral peptide pools and then used TCR sequencing to identify antigen-specific CD4+ T cell clonotypes by expansion. Two doses of either the BNT162b2 or the mRNA-1273 mRNA SARS-CoV-2 vaccine were administered to participants. Pre-vaccine samples from a couple of convalescent patients were drawn 16 days and one week before the first dose, 142 and 148 days after COVID-19 diagnosis. A few million PBMC per well were cultured with approximately 10 ug/ml peptides in IMDM containing 5% human AB serum, approximately 9.9 IU/ml IL-2 and gentamicin. The study compared SARS-CoV-2 spike-specific CD4+ TCR repertoires before and after mRNA vaccination in COVID-19 convalescent patients and infection-naive vaccine recipients. Altogether, 10 COVID-19 convalescent patients and a handful of SARS-CoV-2-naive healthy vaccine recipients made up the full study. Cultures from other donors in the study were sequenced using the Oncomine TCR Beta short-read assay on an Illumina iSeq 100. General study outcomes and caveats: For convalescent patients, new clones induced by the vaccine made up most of the post-vaccine spike-reactive repertoire, and these new clones were largely distinct from the clones induced by infection. Limitations of the study were the small number of convalescent patients and the absence of early post-infection timepoints. At late post-vaccination timepoints, both infection-induced and vaccine-induced clones showed marked clonal contraction, consistent with waning T cell responses.

After less than 13 days of culture, CD4+ T cells were isolated with the EasySep CD4+ T cell isolation kit. Convalescent patients had PCR-confirmed SARS-CoV-2 infection between March and December 2020, before Alpha, Beta and Delta variants emerged in the United States. Half of the culture medium was replaced with fresh IL-2-containing medium on days 3 and 7. Unless otherwise noted, each peptide stimulation condition was cultured in triplicate wells. Using Ficoll-Paque Plus gradient centrifugation, PBMC were separated from whole blood and then either used fresh or cryopreserved at -140C. Genomic DNA was extracted from cultured CD4+ T cells with the QIAamp micro DNA kit. The CDR3 goes from the cysteine to the phenylalanine over 15 residues. CDR3 DNA is the only sequence kept; it has 45 bases, read in frame from the first base. CDR1 and CDR2 are drawn from the germline V gene: SGHAT, FQNNGV. Deletion took 3 bases off V and 4 bases off J, with a span of 15 bases between the germline ends.

Of note for this clone: Its antigen has not been determined. Base quality data are lacking; no much larger clone is found one base away.

Library construction relied on the immunoSEQ multiplex PCR assay. TCR beta CDR3 sequencing was performed on DNA from the cultured, isolated CD4+ T cells. The original pipeline was this. Non-productive TCR sequences were discarded, and reads were trimmed to the CDR3 region, with only CDR3s of 7 or more amino acids retained. Antigen-specific clonotypes were identified with the MANAFEST web app by comparing expansion in peptide wells against reference cultures. To be called positive, a clone needed expansion at FDR<0.05 compared with the reference and with all other wells, an odds ratio greater than 5, and a frequency greater than 0.1% in two replicate wells. Cross-reactive clonotypes were defined as significantly expanded in SARS-CoV-2 spike wells and in at least one common cold coronavirus spike condition. CDR3 similarity was assessed by Levenshtein distance with the stringdist R package, and unrooted trees were built with ape in R 3.6.1. Held by TCRdb, this immuneACCESS table contains in-frame sequences only and omits some clones. Under half of the omission traces to an unresolved V gene where checked; the cause of the rest is unknown. V, J and clone size were drawn from that table, and D and trimming were deduced from the DNA. Across this sample there are 50,000 to 70,000 clones, with about 69% seen only once. 20% to 25% of the sample is in the top ten clones.

Sequences were derived from CD4+ T cells from PBMCs cultured without peptide, sampled before COVID-19 vaccination. The chain is encoded by TRBV11-2 joined to TRBJ2-5; matching of 6 bases hints at TRBD2 as the D gene. The receptor was isolated from a human donor who had a prior SARS-CoV-2 infection. The CDR3 amino acid sequence is: CASSLRGGSRETQYF. The DNA sequence is TGTGCCAGCAGCTTGCGGGGTGGGAGTCGAGAGACCCAGTACTTC.